A selection of T cell receptor beta chains follows, all from one sample in a study of OX40 agonist ivuxolimab in advanced cancers. The data were produced by immunoSEQ multiplex PCR, yet TCRdb's version contains in-frame clones alone and is incomplete. The sample has fewer than 90,000 clones; 65% to 90% are singletons. The material was CD4+ or CD8+ T cells sorted from blood, obtained in a trial of the OX40 agonist ivuxolimab. These receptors originate from an adult with an advanced solid tumor such as melanoma, head and neck, liver or kidney cancer. The conserved cysteine and the conserved F or W are not part of the CDR3 here. Clone size is shown for a subset of rows, as once, few, many or a class of expanded clone.

>TRBV18|TRBJ1-6|.
ASSPPDNHNSPLH
>TRBV2|TRBJ1-3|.
ASRRDTGNTIY
>TRBV4-3|TRBJ1-5|.
ASSQEVYLKVDRPNQPQH
>TRBV7-9|TRBJ1-1|.
ASSLSNTEAF
>TRBV6-5|TRBJ2-2|.
ASRRTPEGGELF
>TRBV29-1|TRBJ2-5|.
SVERGAKTQY
>TRBV7-2|TRBJ2-5|.
ASSPRPEETQY
>TRBV5-6|TRBJ2-2|once
ASSLRTVVGTPNTGELF
>TRBV5-1|TRBJ2-3|.
ASSLGGGAGTDTQY
>TRBV6-5|TRBJ2-5|.
ASSYSQITQY
>TRBV19|TRBJ1-2|.
ASSTQVAPYGYT
>TRBV19|TRBJ2-7|.
ASSITSGETLYEQY
>TRBV10-3|TRBJ2-2|.
AIRSGTSGRRGGELF
>TRBV5-1|TRBJ1-2|.
ASSRTDLTYGYT
>TRBV11-2|TRBJ2-5|.
ASSPTVGGRETQY
>TRBV29-1|TRBJ2-7|few
SARRGGREREQY
>TRBV6-5|TRBJ2-7|.
ASSYAARPEYYEQY
>TRBV7-2|TRBJ1-3|.
ASSLVNLSGNTIY
>TRBV6-1|TRBJ1-1|.
ASSVEENTEAF
>TRBV18|TRBJ1-4|.
ASSSSPTFKGPEKLF
>TRBV5-1|TRBJ1-1|.
ASSPVVEGRAEAF
>TRBV19|TRBJ1-1|few
ATRGSTEAF
>TRBV5-1|TRBJ1-6|.
ASSLTGKGSPLH
>TRBV5-1|TRBJ1-2|.
ASSLRLTGPDGYT
>TRBV9|TRBJ1-2|.
ASSGTGPHYYGYT
>TRBV4-2|TRBJ2-3|.
ASSQAGQYTDTQY
>TRBV15|TRBJ1-2|.
ATSREANYDYT
>TRBV9|TRBJ1-2|.
ASSVDPGGNGYT
>TRBV7-3|TRBJ1-1|.
ASSLTGVPNTEAF
>TRBV18|TRBJ1-6|.
ASSPGQGNSPLH
>TRBV30|TRBJ2-2|.
AWSVPPAGVVYRGAV
>TRBV28|TRBJ2-6|.
ASSLQGAGANVLT